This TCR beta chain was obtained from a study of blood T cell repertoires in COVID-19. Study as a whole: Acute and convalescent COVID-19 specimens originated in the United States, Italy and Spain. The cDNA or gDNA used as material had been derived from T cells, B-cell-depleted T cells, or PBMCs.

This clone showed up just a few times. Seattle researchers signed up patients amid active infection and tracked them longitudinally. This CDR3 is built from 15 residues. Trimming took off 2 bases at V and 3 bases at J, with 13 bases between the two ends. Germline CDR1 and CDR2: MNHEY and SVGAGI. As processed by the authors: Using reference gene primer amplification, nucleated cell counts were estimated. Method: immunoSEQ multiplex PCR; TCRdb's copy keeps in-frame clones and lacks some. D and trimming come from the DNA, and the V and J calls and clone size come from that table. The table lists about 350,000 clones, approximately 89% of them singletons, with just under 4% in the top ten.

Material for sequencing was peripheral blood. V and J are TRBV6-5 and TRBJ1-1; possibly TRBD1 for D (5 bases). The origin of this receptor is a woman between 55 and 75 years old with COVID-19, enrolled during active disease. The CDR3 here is CASSYGGGSDTEAFF. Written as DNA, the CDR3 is TGTGCCAGCAGTTACGGGGGGGGGTCTGACACTGAAGCTTTCTTT.